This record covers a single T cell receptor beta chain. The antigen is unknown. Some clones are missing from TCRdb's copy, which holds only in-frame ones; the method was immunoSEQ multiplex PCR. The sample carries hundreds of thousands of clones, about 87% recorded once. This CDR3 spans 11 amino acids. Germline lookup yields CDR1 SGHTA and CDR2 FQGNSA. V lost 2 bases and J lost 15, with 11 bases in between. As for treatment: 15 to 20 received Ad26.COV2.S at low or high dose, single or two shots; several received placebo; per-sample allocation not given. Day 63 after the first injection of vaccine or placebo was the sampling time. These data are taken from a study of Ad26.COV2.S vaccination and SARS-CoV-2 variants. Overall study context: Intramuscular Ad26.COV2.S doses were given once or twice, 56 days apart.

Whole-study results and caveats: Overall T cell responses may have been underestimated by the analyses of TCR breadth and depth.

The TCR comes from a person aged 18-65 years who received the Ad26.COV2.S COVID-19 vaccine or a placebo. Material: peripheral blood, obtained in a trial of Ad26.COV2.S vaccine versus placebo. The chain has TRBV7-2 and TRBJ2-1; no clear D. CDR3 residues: CASSLLNSLFF. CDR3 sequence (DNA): TGTGCCAGCAGCTTACTAAATAGTTTGTTCTTC.